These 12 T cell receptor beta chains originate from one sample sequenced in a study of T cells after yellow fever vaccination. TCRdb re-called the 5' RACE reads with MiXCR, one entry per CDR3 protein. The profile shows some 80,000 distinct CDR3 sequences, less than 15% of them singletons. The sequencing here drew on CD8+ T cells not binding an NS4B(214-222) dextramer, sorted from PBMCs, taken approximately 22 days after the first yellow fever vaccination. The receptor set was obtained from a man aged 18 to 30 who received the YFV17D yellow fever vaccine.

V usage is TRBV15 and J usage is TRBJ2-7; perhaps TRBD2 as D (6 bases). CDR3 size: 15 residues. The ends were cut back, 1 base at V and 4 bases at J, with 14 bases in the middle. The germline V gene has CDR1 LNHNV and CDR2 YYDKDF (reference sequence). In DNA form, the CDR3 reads TGTGCCACCAGCAGAGTACCGGGGGAAAGTTACGAGCAGTACGTC. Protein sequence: CATSRVPGESYEQYV.

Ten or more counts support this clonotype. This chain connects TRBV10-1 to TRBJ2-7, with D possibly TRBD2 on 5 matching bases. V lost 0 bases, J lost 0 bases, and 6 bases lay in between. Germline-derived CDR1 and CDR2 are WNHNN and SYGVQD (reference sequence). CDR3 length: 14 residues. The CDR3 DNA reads TGCGCCAGCAGTGAGTCAGGGAGCTCCTACGAGCAGTACTTC. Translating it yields CASSESGSSYEQYF.

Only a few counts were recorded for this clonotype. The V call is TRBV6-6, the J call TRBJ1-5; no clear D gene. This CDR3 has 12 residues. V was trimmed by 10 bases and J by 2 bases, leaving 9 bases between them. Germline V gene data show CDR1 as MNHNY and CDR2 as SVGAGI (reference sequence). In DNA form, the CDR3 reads TGTGCCACCCAATGGGGCAATCAGCCCCAGCATTTT. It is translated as CATQWGNQPQHF.

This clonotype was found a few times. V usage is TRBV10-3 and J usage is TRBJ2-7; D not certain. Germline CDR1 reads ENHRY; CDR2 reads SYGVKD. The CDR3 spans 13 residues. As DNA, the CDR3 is TGTGCCATCAGTGAGTCTGCCTCCCACGAGCAGTACGTC. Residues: CAISESASHEQYV.

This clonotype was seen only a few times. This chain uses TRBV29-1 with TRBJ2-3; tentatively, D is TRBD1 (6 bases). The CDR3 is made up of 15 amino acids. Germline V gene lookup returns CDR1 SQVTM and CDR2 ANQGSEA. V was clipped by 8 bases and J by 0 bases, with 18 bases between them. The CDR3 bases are TGCAGCTACCTTGGGACACCAATTAGCACAGATACGCAGTATTTT. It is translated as CSYLGTPISTDTQYF.

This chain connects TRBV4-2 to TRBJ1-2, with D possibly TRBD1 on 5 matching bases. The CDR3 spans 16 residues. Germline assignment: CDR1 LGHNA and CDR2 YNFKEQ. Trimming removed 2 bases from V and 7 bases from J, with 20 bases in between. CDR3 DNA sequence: TGTGCCAGCAGCCAACCTGGGCAGGGCCTCCCCCTTGGCTACACCTTC. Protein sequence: CASSQPGQGLPLGYTF.

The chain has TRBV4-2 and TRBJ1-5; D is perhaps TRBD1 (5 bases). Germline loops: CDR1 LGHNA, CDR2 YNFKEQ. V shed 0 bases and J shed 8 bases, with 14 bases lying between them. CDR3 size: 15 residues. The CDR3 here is CASSQDGTGAEPQHF. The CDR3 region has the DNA TGTGCCAGCAGCCAAGACGGGACTGGAGCGGAGCCCCAGCATTTT.

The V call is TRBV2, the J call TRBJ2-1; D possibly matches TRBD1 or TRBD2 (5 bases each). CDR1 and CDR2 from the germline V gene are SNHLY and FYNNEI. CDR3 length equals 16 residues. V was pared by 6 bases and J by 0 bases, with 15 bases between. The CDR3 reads CASRGTPRSSYNEQFF. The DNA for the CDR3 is TGTGCCAGCAGAGGGACCCCCAGAAGCTCCTACAATGAGCAGTTCTTC. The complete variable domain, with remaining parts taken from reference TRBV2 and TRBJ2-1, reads EPEVTQTPSHQVTQMGQEVILRCVPISNHLYFYWYRQILGQKVEFLVSFYNNEISEKSEIFDDQFSVERPDGSNFTLKIRSTKLEDSAMYFCASRGTPRSSYNEQFFGPGTRLTVL.

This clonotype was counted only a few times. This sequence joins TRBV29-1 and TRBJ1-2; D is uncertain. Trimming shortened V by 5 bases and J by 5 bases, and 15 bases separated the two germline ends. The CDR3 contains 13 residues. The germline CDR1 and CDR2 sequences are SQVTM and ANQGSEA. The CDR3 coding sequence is TGCAGCGTTTTGTTAGCCGGATTGTATGGCTACACCTTC. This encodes CSVLLAGLYGYTF.

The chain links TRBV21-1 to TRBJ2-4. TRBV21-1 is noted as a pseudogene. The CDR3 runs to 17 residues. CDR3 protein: CASSKEARSLSKNIQYF. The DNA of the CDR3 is TGTGCCAGCAGCAAAGAGGCCAGGAGTTTATCCAAAAACATTCAGTACTTC.

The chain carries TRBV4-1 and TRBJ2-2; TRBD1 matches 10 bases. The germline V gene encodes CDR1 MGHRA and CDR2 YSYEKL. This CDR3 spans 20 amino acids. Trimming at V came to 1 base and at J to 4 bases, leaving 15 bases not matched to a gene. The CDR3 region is CASSQGAAGRDRGLTGELFF. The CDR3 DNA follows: TGCGCCAGCAGCCAAGGGGCAGCTGGAAGGGACAGGGGTCTCACCGGGGAGCTGTTTTTT.

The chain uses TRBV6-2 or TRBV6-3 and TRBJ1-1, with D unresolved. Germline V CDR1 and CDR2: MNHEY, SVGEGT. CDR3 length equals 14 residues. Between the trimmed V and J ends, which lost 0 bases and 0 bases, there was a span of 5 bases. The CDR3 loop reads CASSYSAVNTEAFF. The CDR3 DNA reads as TGTGCCAGCAGTTACTCGGCTGTGAACACTGAAGCTTTCTTT.